This T cell receptor beta chain comes out of a study of siplizumab effects on memory and regulatory T cells. Generated by immunoSEQ multiplex PCR, the TCRdb table keeps only in-frame clones and is missing some. The data contain 85,000 to 130,000 clones, 94% of them singletons. Regarding the study as a whole: Alloreactive CD4+ clones that could be mapped were on average 68.8% Treg-derived with siplizumab, against less than 30% in controls. The authors could not assign a naive or memory phenotype to roughly 75-95% of proliferating CD4+ or CD8+ clones. Unstimulated naive T cells seemed to show more diversity than memory cells did, and they also seemed to be among the major contributors to the alloresponse.

To note about this clone: Its antigen is unknown.

V was clipped by 0 bases and J by 2 bases, with 3 bases between them. The germline V gene has CDR1 SGHNT and CDR2 YENEEA. The CDR3 runs to 13 residues. The specimen was Tregs sorted from blood. The V gene is TRBV11-3, the J gene TRBJ2-3; D remains unclear. The receptor comes from a human donor in good health. CDR3 region: CASSLELTDTQYF. The CDR3 DNA reads as TGTGCCAGCAGCTTAGAACTCACAGATACGCAGTATTTT.